This TCR beta chain was documented in a study of cytomegalovirus exposure and HLA in healthy donors. As for the study in general: The 120 or so validation repertoires were produced on the same platform as the roughly 700 repertoires of the first cohort. This was reported in a later analysis. Study-wide points: Researchers counted about 150 TCR beta chains as cytomegalovirus-associated. For most TCR sequences rarity was the rule, although some public TCRs occurred in many donors.

Trimming stripped 1 base from V and 0 bases from J, with 4 bases between. The germline V gene encodes CDR1 GTSNPN and CDR2 SVGIG (reference sequence). The CDR3 has 13 residues. In the case of this clone: The antigen is unknown.

Separate from the roughly 700-subject first cohort, the 120-subject validation cohort was the one that the donors belonged to. Assay: immunoSEQ multiplex PCR; the TCRdb copy retains only in-frame clones and omits some. The sample lists about 110,000 clones; approximately 89% were seen once. The sample taken for sequencing was PBMCs. This chain links TRBV30 with TRBJ2-1; D is ambiguous. The clonotype was recovered from a woman aged 18-29 years in good health and CMV-seronegative. The CDR3 nucleotides read TGTGCCTGGAGTGGGAGCTCCTACAATGAGCAGTTCTTC. Its translation is CAWSGSSYNEQFF.